The 29 T cell receptor beta chains below come from one sample, sequenced in a study of blood T cell repertoires in COVID-19. Repertoires were generated with immunoSEQ multiplex PCR, while TCRdb's copy carries only in-frame clones and drops some. The data show 180,000 or so clones, roughly nine tenths seen once. Sample: peripheral blood. These receptors were taken from a woman in her 30s with active or convalescent COVID-19.

This clone was seen once. This chain uses TRBV5-4 with TRBJ2-7; maybe TRBD2 (6 bases). The V gene lost 3 bases and the J gene lost 4 bases, with 20 bases spanning the gap. There are 16 residues in the CDR3. Germline assignment: CDR1 SGHNT and CDR2 YYREEE (reference sequence). The CDR3 loop is CASSSGTRDGTYEQYF. The DNA of the CDR3 is TGTGCCAGCAGCTCAGGAACCCGGGACGGGACTTACGAGCAGTACTTC.

As DNA, the CDR3 is TGTGCCAGCTCGGGTGGAACAGGGGTCGGTGTCGCCAATGACGAGCAGTACTTC. This translates into CASSGGTGVGVANDEQYF. The chain joins TRBV28 to TRBJ2-7, with 7 bases that match TRBD1. V shed 8 bases and J 5 bases; nucleotides not matched to a gene: 24. This CDR3 is 18 amino acids long. Germline loops: CDR1 MDHEN, CDR2 SYDVKM. The whole variable domain, remainder taken from reference TRBV28 and TRBJ2-7, is DVKVTQSSRYLVKRTGEKVFLECVQDMDHENMFWYRQDPGLGLRLIYFSYDVKMKEKGDIPEGYSVSREKKERFSLILESASTNQTSMYLCASSGGTGVGVANDEQYFGPGTRLTVT.

The V and J genes are TRBV30 and TRBJ1-1, with TRBD1 matching over 7 bases. V gave up 1 base and J gave up 4 bases; unmatched junction bases: 3. In germline, CDR1 is GTSNPN, CDR2 SVGIG (reference sequence). The CDR3 contains 13 residues. The CDR3 sequence: CAWSGRGSTEAFF. The CDR3, as DNA: TGTGCCTGGAGTGGCAGGGGGTCCACTGAAGCTTTCTTT. Drawing the rest from reference TRBV30 and TRBJ1-1, the complete variable domain is SQTIHQWPATLVQPVGSPLSLECTVEGTSNPNLYWYRQAAGRGLQLLFYSVGIGQISSEVPQNLSASRPQDRQFILSSKKLLLSDSGFYLCAWSGRGSTEAFFGQGTRLTVV.

This clone was picked up a small number of times. This rearrangement joins TRBV6-4 to TRBJ1-1; 9 bases match TRBD1. The germline gives CDR1 MRHNA, CDR2 SNTAGT. V lost 6 bases and J lost 3; bases outside the gene matches: 11. The CDR3 has 16 amino acids. Here the CDR3 DNA reads TGTGCCAGCAGAAACAGGACAGGGGAAAAGGACACTGAAGCTTTCTTT. This sequence encodes CASRNRTGEKDTEAFF.

This clone has only a few counts. Within the sample, other DNA sequences also encode this same CDR3. The CDR3: CATRGTSGGEPNTGELFF. CDR3 coding DNA: TGTGCCACCCGGGGGACTAGCGGGGGGGAACCAAACACCGGGGAGCTGTTTTTT. The chain couples TRBV15 to TRBJ2-2, with 16 bases lining up with TRBD2. This CDR3 region has 18 residues. Germline CDR1 is LNHNV and CDR2 is YYDKDF (reference sequence). Trimming removed 8 bases from V and 2 bases from J; junction bases left unmatched: 8.

This clone has just a few counts. The gene calls are TRBV5-1 and TRBJ2-3, with 7 bases identical to TRBD1. Germline V CDR1 and CDR2: SGHRS, YFSETQ. This CDR3 comprises 14 residues. With V trimmed by 2 bases and J by 1 base, 1 base remained unmatched. CDR3 residues: CASSFGQGTDTQYF. Written as DNA, the CDR3 is TGCGCCAGCAGCTTCGGACAGGGCACAGATACGCAGTATTTT.

This clone was observed a handful of times. V gene TRBV18 combines with J gene TRBJ1-1; D may be TRBD1 (6 bases). With 6 bases removed from V and 1 base from J, the gap between germline ends came to 12 bases. The germline gives CDR1 KGHSH, CDR2 LQKENI. CDR3 length: 14 amino acids. The CDR3 loop is CASSTDRKNTEAFF. CDR3 in DNA: TGTGCCAGCTCTACTGACAGGAAGAACACTGAAGCTTTCTTT.

The chain uses TRBV5-1 and TRBJ2-3, with 10 bases that match TRBD2. The CDR3 loop spans 17 amino acids. Trimming removed 3 bases from V and 0 bases from J; junction bases left unmatched: 7. Germline assignment: CDR1 SGHRS and CDR2 YFSETQ. Written as DNA, the CDR3 is TGCGCCAGCAGCTCTCGGACTAGCGGCCCTAGCACAGATACGCAGTATTTT. This encodes CASSSRTSGPSTDTQYF.

This rearrangement joins TRBV5-1 to TRBJ2-1, with 8 bases that match TRBD1. V lost 0 bases, J lost 4 bases, and 3 bases stayed unmatched. The CDR3 is made up of 15 amino acids. Germline CDR1 and CDR2: SGHRS and YFSETQ. CDR3 region: CASSLVQGVYNEQFF. CDR3 DNA sequence: TGCGCCAGCAGCTTGGTACAGGGGGTATACAATGAGCAGTTCTTC.

This clone was detected once. The rearrangement links TRBV7-9 to TRBJ2-7, with a possible D match to TRBD1 (5 bases). This CDR3 is built from 17 residues. V was trimmed by 2 bases and J by 1 base, leaving 18 bases between them. Germline lookup yields CDR1 SEHNR and CDR2 FQNEAQ (reference sequence). The DNA for the CDR3 is TGTGCCAGCAGCTTATTTCCCCCAGCCCAGGGTTCCTACGAGCAGTACTTC. This gives the protein CASSLFPPAQGSYEQYF.

This chain connects TRBV21-1 to TRBJ2-2; TRBD2 reflects the table's D call only, with no check against the DNA. TRBV21-1 is tagged as a pseudogene. The CDR3 is 15 amino acids. CDR3 nucleotide sequence: TGTGCCCAGCAGCGTGCTAGCGGGGACACCGGGGAGCTGTTTTTT. Translation gives CAQQRASGDTGELFF.

The chain joins TRBV7-9 to TRBJ2-3; D perhaps matches TRBD1 (6 bases). V lost 1 base and J lost 6, with 11 bases in between. The V gene's germline CDR1 is SEHNR and CDR2 FQNEAQ (reference sequence). This CDR3 region has 14 residues. CDR3 residues: CASSLGRGSDTQYF. The CDR3 region has the DNA TGTGCCAGCAGCTTAGGTAGGGGGTCCGATACGCAGTATTTT.

The V and J genes are TRBV27 and TRBJ2-1; D is ambiguous. The germline CDR1 and CDR2 sequences are MNHEY and SMNVEV (reference sequence). The CDR3 totals 14 residues. Trimming cost V 0 bases and J 4 bases, with 7 bases left between them. The CDR3 here is CASSLSHGYNEQFF. CDR3 sequence (DNA): TGTGCCAGCAGTTTATCGCACGGGTACAATGAGCAGTTCTTC.

The gene calls are TRBV4-2 and TRBJ1-1, with D possibly being TRBD1 (5 bases). The length of the CDR3 is 15 residues. Germline V lookup: CDR1 LGHNA, CDR2 YNFKEQ. V was shortened by 4 bases and J by 1 base, with 13 bases between the two germline ends. The CDR3 reads CASSRDLGGNTEAFF. In DNA, the CDR3 is TGTGCCAGCAGCCGAGACCTCGGGGGGAACACTGAAGCTTTCTTT.

The rearrangement joins TRBV28 to TRBJ2-7; tentative D call: TRBD1 (6 bases). The CDR3 is 14 residues long. Trimming removed 6 bases at V and 1 base at J, with 13 bases between. Germline V gene sequence: CDR1 MDHEN, CDR2 SYDVKM. CDR3 loop: CASRTPGQSYEQYF. Here the CDR3 DNA reads TGTGCCAGCAGGACGCCTGGACAGTCCTACGAGCAGTACTTC. Together with reference TRBV28 and TRBJ2-7, the CDR3 gives the full variable domain: DVKVTQSSRYLVKRTGEKVFLECVQDMDHENMFWYRQDPGLGLRLIYFSYDVKMKEKGDIPEGYSVSREKKERFSLILESASTNQTSMYLCASRTPGQSYEQYFGPGTRLTVT.

The chain recombines TRBV6-6 with TRBJ2-1; tentative D call: TRBD2 (5 bases). V was clipped by 7 bases and J by 9 bases, with 16 bases between them. The CDR3 is 13 residues long. The V gene's germline CDR1 is MNHNY and CDR2 SVGAGI (reference sequence). The CDR3 protein is CASTPTGYGEQFF. The CDR3 bases are TGTGCCAGCACCCCCACGGGGTACGGTGAGCAGTTCTTC.

The rearrangement links TRBV6-5 to TRBJ2-7; TRBD1 aligns across 8 bases. Germline assignment: CDR1 MNHEY and CDR2 SVGAGI. This CDR3 has 15 amino acids. Trimming took 6 bases from V and 6 from J; bases not matched to a gene: 13. DNA of the CDR3: TGTGCCAGCAGATTATCAGGGGGCGGAATGGGCGAGCAGTACTTC. This sequence encodes CASRLSGGGMGEQYF.

The genes are TRBV11-3 and TRBJ1-2, with 7 bases identical to TRBD1. This CDR3 comprises 16 residues. Per the germline V gene, CDR1 is SGHNT and CDR2 is YENEEA. Unmatched junction bases numbered 12, after V lost 4 bases and J lost 4 bases. DNA for the CDR3: TGTGCCAGCAGCTCAACACGACCCGGGACAGTCTATGGCTACACCTTC. It specifies CASSSTRPGTVYGYTF.

This rearrangement joins TRBV9 to TRBJ1-6, with D possibly matching TRBD1 (5 bases). Germline lookup yields CDR1 SGDLS and CDR2 YYNGEE. V dropped 0 bases and J dropped 7 bases, with 8 bases sitting between them. The CDR3 consists of 14 residues. The CDR3 loop reads CASSVDRRNSPLHF. In DNA, the CDR3 is TGTGCCAGCAGCGTAGACAGGAGAAATTCACCCCTCCACTTT.

V and J are TRBV30 and TRBJ1-2, with 8 bases that match TRBD1. Trimming took 2 bases from V and 3 from J; bases not matched to a gene: 2. The CDR3 runs to 13 residues. Germline loops: CDR1 GTSNPN, CDR2 SVGIG (reference sequence). CDR3 sequence reads: CAWSLDRDYGYTF. The DNA for the CDR3 is TGTGCCTGGAGTCTGGACAGGGACTATGGCTACACCTTC.

This sequence joins TRBV7-9 and TRBJ2-7, with D tentatively TRBD2 (6 bases). This CDR3 has 15 amino acids. The germline V gene has CDR1 SEHNR and CDR2 FQNEAQ (reference sequence). Between the trimmed V and J ends, which lost 4 bases and 3 bases, there was a span of 16 bases. This CDR3 reads CASSSSGGGFYEQYF. The CDR3 DNA reads TGTGCCAGCAGCTCAAGCGGTGGGGGGTTCTACGAGCAGTACTTC.

The CDR3 protein is CSVVLTGHTGELFF. The CDR3 DNA is TGCAGCGTCGTCCTGACAGGGCACACCGGGGAGCTGTTTTTT. The J gene is TRBJ2-2, the V gene TRBV29-1, with 7 nucleotides matching TRBD1. The germline gives CDR1 SQVTM, CDR2 ANQGSEA. The CDR3 contains 14 residues. The V and J ends lost 6 bases and 3 bases, in that order; junction bases with no gene match: 7.

The chain links TRBV30 to TRBJ1-1; tentatively, D is TRBD1 (6 bases). The germline V gene has CDR1 GTSNPN and CDR2 SVGIG (reference sequence). The CDR3 has 15 amino acids. Trimming took off 0 bases at V and 4 bases at J, with 15 bases between the two ends. The CDR3 protein is CAWSVDRAGSTEAFF. Written as DNA, the CDR3 is TGTGCCTGGAGTGTGGACAGAGCAGGAAGCACTGAAGCTTTCTTT.

The rearrangement uses TRBV7-9 and TRBJ1-2; D unclear. Trimming left V 1 base short and J 4 bases short, with 10 bases between. Germline V gene sequence: CDR1 SEHNR, CDR2 FQNEAQ (reference sequence). CDR3 length: 14 amino acids. The CDR3 is CASSLEVAVYGYTF. For the CDR3, the DNA is TGTGCCAGCAGCTTAGAGGTAGCGGTCTATGGCTACACCTTC.

The chain couples TRBV18 to TRBJ2-1; TRBD1 might be the D (5 bases). Germline V lookup: CDR1 KGHSH, CDR2 LQKENI. V lost 0 bases and J lost 5, with 17 bases in between. CDR3 size: 17 residues. The DNA of the CDR3 is TGTGCCAGCTCACCACCCCGTGCAGGGCCCCAAAACAATGAGCAGTTCTTC. Translation gives CASSPPRAGPQNNEQFF.

The chain links TRBV7-2 to TRBJ2-7, with 8 bases fitting TRBD2. The CDR3 covers 18 residues. With 4 bases clipped from V and 6 bases from J, the junction kept 20 bases outside the gene matches. Per germline, CDR1 SGHTA and CDR2 FQGNSA. CDR3: CASSSSRRYGREHIEQYF. CDR3 coding DNA: TGTGCCAGCAGCTCAAGCCGGAGATACGGGAGGGAGCATATCGAGCAGTACTTC.

The V gene is TRBV18, the J gene TRBJ2-5; 7 bases are shared with TRBD2. The CDR3 loop spans 15 amino acids. V gave up 3 bases and J gave up 5 bases; unmatched junction bases: 9. Germline V CDR1 and CDR2: KGHSH, LQKENI. The CDR3 bases are TGTGCCAGCTCACCTTTACTAGCGCCTTGGGAGACCCAGTACTTC. It specifies CASSPLLAPWETQYF.

V usage is TRBV11-2 and J usage is TRBJ2-7; TRBD2 aligns across 10 bases. The germline V gene encodes CDR1 SGHAT and CDR2 FQNNGV. This CDR3 region has 15 residues. V trimming: 5 bases; J trimming: 6 bases; junction bases outside the gene matches: 10. The CDR3 protein is CASSPQSLAGVEQYF. DNA of the CDR3: TGTGCCAGCAGCCCGCAATCTCTAGCGGGGGTCGAGCAGTACTTC.

The J gene is TRBJ2-2, the V gene TRBV5-1; D possibly corresponds to TRBD2 (6 bases). This CDR3 is 13 amino acids long. CDR1 and CDR2 from the germline V gene are SGHRS and YFSETQ. The V gene lost 2 bases and the J gene lost 8 bases, with 10 bases spanning the gap. CDR3 in amino acids: CASSFAGSGELFF. As DNA, the CDR3 is TGCGCCAGCAGCTTTGCGGGGAGTGGGGAGCTGTTTTTT. Combining the CDR3 with reference TRBV5-1 and TRBJ2-2 gives the whole variable domain KAGVTQTPRYLIKTRGQQVTLSCSPISGHRSVSWYQQTPGQGLQFLFEYFSETQRNKGNFPGRFSGRQFSNSRSEMNVSTLELGDSALYLCASSFAGSGELFFGEGSRLTVL.